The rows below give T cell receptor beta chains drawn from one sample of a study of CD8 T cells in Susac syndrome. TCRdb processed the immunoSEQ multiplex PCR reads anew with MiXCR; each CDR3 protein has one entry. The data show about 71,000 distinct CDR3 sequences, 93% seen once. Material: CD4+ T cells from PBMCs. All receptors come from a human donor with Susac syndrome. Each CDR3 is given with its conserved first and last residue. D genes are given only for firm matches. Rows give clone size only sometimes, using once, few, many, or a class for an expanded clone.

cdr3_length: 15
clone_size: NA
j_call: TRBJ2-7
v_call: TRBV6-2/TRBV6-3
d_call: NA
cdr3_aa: CASSYRQVGAYEQYF
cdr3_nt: TGTGCCAGCAGTTACAGACAGGTTGGGGCCTACGAGCAGTACTTC

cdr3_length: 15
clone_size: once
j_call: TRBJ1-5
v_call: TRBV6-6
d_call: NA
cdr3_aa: CASIFRAGGSQPQHF
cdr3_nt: TGTGCCAGCATCTTCAGGGCGGGGGGCAGTCAGCCCCAGCATTTT

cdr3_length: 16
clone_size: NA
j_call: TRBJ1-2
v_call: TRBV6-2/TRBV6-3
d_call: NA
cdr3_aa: CASSRGAGRQNYGYTF
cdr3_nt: TGTGCCAGCAGCCGAGGAGCAGGACGCCAAAACTATGGCTACACCTTC

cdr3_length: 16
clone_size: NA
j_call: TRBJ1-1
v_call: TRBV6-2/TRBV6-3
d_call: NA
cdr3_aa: CASSYSVSGGNTEAFF
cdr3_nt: TGTGCCAGCAGTTACTCGGTCTCTGGCGGGAACACTGAAGCTTTCTTT

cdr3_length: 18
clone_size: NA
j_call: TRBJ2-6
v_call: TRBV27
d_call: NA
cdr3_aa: CASSLSKRGVSGANVLTF
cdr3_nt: TGTGCCAGCAGTTTATCGAAACGAGGAGTCTCTGGGGCCAACGTCCTGACTTTC

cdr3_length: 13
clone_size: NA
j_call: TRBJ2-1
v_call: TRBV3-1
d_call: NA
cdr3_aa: CASSQSIKEEQFF
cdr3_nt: TGTGCCAGCAGCCAGAGTATTAAGGAAGAGCAGTTCTTC

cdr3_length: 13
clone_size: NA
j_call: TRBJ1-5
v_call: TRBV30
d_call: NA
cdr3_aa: CAWSVRRDQPQHF
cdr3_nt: TGTGCCTGGAGTGTCCGCAGGGATCAGCCCCAGCATTTT

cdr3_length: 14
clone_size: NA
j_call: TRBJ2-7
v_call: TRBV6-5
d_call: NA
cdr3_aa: CASSYRQGSTEQYF
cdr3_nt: TGTGCCAGCAGTTACAGGCAGGGGTCGACCGAGCAGTACTTC

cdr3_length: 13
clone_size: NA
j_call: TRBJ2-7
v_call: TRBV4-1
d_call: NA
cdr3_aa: CASSQGHLYEQYF
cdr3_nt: TGCGCCAGCAGCCAGGGACACCTCTACGAGCAGTACTTC

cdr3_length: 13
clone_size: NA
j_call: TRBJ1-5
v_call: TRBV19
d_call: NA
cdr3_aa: CASSINQLQPQHF
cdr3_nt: TGTGCCAGTAGTATTAATCAACTCCAGCCCCAGCATTTT

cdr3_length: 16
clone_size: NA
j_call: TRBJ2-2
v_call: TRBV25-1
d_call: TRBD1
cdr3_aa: CASSESGTGVTVELFF
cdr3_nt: TGTGCCAGCAGTGAATCCGGGACAGGGGTCACCGTGGAGCTGTTTTTT

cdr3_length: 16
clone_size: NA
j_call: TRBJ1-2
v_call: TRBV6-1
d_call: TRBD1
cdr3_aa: CASRGTGWENNYGYTF
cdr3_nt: TGTGCCAGCAGGGGGACAGGGTGGGAGAATAACTATGGCTACACCTTC

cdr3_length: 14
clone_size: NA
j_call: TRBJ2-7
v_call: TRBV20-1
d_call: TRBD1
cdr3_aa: CSAGDRELLHEQYF
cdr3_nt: TGCAGTGCTGGAGACAGGGAGCTGCTCCACGAGCAGTACTTC

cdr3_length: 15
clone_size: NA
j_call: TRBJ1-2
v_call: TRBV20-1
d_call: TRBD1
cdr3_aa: CSASPTGVSNYGYTF
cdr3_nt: TGCAGTGCTTCCCCGACAGGGGTTAGCAACTATGGCTACACCTTC

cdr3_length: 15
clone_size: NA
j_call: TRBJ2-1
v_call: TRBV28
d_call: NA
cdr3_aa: CASSPSGTPLGKQFF
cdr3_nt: TGTGCCAGCAGTCCGTCCGGGACGCCCCTCGGGAAGCAGTTCTTC

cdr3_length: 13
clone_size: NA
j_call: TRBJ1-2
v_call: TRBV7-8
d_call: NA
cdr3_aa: CASSLEVGFGYTF
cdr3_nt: TGTGCCAGCAGCTTAGAGGTGGGGTTTGGCTACACCTTC

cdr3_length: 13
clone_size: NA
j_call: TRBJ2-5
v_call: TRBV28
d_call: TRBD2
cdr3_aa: CASSLTSRETQYF
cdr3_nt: TGTGCCAGCAGCTTGACTAGCCGAGAGACCCAGTACTTC

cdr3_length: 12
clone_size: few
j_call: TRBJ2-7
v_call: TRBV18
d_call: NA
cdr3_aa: CASSRGVYEQYF
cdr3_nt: TGTGCCAGCTCACGGGGAGTATACGAGCAGTACTTC

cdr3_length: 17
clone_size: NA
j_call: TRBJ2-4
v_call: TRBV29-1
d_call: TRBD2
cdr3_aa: CSVAPSGGPIAKNIQYF
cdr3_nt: TGCAGCGTTGCGCCTAGCGGGGGGCCCATAGCCAAAAACATTCAGTACTTC

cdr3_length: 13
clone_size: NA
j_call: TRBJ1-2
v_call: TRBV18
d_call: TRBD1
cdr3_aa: CASSLGQEWHYTF
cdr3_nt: TGTGCCAGCTCACTCGGACAGGAGTGGCACTACACCTTC

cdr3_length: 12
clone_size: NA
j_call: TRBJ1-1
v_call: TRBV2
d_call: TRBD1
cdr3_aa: CASSRQGHEAFF
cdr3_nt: TGTGCCAGCAGTAGACAGGGCCATGAAGCTTTCTTT

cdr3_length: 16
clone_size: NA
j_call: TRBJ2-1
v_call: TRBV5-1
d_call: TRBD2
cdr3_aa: CASSPPGLAGVNEQFF
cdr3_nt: TGCGCCAGCAGCCCCCCGGGACTAGCGGGGGTCAATGAGCAGTTCTTC

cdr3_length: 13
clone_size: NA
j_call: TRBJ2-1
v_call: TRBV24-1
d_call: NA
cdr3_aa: CATSGPVGNEQFF
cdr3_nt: TGTGCCACCAGTGGTCCAGTGGGGAATGAGCAGTTCTTC

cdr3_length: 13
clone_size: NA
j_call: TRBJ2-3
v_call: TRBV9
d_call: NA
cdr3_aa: CASNPGGTDTQYF
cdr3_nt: TGTGCCAGCAACCCTGGAGGCACAGATACGCAGTATTTT

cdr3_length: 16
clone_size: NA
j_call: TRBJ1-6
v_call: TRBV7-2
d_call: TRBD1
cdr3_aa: CASSGYRGSYNSPLHF
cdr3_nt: TGTGCCAGCAGCGGATACAGGGGGTCCTATAATTCACCCCTCCACTTT

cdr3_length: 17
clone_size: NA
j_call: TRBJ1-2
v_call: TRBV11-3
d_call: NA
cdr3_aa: CASSKGVSREPNYGYTF
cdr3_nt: TGTGCCAGTTCCAAGGGGGTGAGCAGGGAGCCTAACTATGGCTACACCTTC

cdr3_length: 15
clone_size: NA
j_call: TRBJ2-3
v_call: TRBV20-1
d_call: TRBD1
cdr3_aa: CSAPIRQGGTDTQYF
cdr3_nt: TGCAGTGCCCCTATCCGACAGGGGGGCACAGATACGCAGTATTTT

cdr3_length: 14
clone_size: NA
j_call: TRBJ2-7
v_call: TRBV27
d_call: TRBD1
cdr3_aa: CASIGTGGGYEQYF
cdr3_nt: TGTGCCAGTATCGGTACAGGGGGAGGCTACGAGCAGTACTTC

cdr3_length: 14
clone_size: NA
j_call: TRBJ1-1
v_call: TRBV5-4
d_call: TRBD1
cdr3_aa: CASSLSTGGTEAFF
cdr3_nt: TGTGCCAGCAGCTTGAGTACAGGGGGCACTGAAGCTTTCTTT

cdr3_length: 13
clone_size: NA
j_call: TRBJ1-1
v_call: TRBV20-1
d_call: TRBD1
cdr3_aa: CSAVPGTVGEAFF
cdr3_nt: TGCAGTGCCGTCCCGGGGACAGTGGGTGAAGCTTTCTTT

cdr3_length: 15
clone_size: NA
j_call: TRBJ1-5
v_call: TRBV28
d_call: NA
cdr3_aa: CASSAPPGLSQPQHF
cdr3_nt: TGTGCCAGCAGTGCACCCCCAGGGCTAAGTCAGCCCCAGCATTTT

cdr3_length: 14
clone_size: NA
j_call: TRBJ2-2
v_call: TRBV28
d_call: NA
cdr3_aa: CASSPVGNTGELFF
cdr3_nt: TGTGCCAGCAGTCCGGTGGGTAACACCGGGGAGCTGTTTTTT

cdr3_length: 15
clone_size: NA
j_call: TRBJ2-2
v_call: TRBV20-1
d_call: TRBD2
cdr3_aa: CSAGSLAGGGGELFF
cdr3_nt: TGCAGTGCCGGGTCACTAGCGGGGGGAGGCGGGGAGCTGTTTTTT

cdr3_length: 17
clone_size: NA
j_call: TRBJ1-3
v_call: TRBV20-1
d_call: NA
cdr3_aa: CSAQIGQDTPSGNTIYF
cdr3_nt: TGCAGTGCTCAGATTGGGCAGGACACCCCCTCTGGAAACACCATATATTTT

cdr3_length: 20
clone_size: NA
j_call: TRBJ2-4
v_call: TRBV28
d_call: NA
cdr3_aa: CASSLSHSRGLLLAKNIQYF
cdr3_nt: TGTGCCAGCAGTTTATCCCACTCTAGAGGACTACTTCTAGCCAAAAACATTCAGTACTTC

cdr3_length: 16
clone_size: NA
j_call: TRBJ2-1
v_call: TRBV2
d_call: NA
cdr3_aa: CASRDIAWGTNNEQFF
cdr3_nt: TGTGCCAGCAGGGATATAGCGTGGGGGACAAACAATGAGCAGTTCTTC

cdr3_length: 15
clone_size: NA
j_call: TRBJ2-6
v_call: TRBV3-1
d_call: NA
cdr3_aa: CASSQGISGANVLTF
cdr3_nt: TGTGCCAGCAGCCAAGGGATCTCTGGGGCCAACGTCCTGACTTTC

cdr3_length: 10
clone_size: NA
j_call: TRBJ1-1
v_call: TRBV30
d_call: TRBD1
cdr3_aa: CGGRGHEAFF
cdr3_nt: TGTGGGGGGAGGGGGCATGAAGCTTTCTTT

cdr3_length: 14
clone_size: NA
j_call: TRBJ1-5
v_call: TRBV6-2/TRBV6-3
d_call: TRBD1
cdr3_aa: CASKGTGANQPQHF
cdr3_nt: TGTGCCAGTAAGGGGACAGGGGCCAATCAGCCCCAGCATTTT

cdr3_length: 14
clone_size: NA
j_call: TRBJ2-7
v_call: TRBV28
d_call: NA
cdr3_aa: CASSRHETSYEQYF
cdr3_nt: TGTGCCAGCAGCCGACACGAAACTTCCTACGAGCAGTACTTC